This is a list of T cell receptor beta chains from one sample in a study of T cells in Graves' hyperthyroidism and ophthalmopathy. TCRdb ran MiXCR on the multiplex PCR reads and lists one entry per CDR3 protein. The sample includes roughly 500,000 distinct CDR3 sequences, around 15% seen only once; the top ten take 25% to 30%. Sequencing used blood. These receptors all stem from a woman aged 25 to 39 with Graves' ophthalmopathy. Both conserved end residues are trimmed from each CDR3. Fields, in order: V gene, J gene, CDR3 protein.

>TRBV12-3/TRBV12-4|TRBJ1-5
ASSFIGSGNQPQH
>TRBV5-1|TRBJ2-5
ASSPGDRLAETQY
>TRBV28|TRBJ2-3
ASSLLDLFKREVGTDTQY
>TRBV27|TRBJ1-1
ASSLGAWNTEAF
>TRBV27|TRBJ1-4
ASSFGRPSEKLF
>TRBV20-1|TRBJ1-5
SGVSTNNQPQH
>TRBV9|TRBJ2-4
ASSLGLAEVAKNIQY
>TRBV28|TRBJ2-1
ASSIIYNEQF
>TRBV5-5|TRBJ2-7
ASSFPGANYEQY
>TRBV28|TRBJ1-2
ASSPQGTQNYGYT
>TRBV28|TRBJ2-1
ASSPTGRSVNEQF
>TRBV14|TRBJ1-1
ASSHGSLAEAF
>TRBV5-4|TRBJ2-2
ASELAVNTGELF
>TRBV25-1|TRBJ1-1
ASGLTGGGGEAF
>TRBV11-1|TRBJ1-1
ASSPYTEAF
>TRBV28|TRBJ1-2
ASGRRLGYT
>TRBV30|TRBJ2-1
AWRVGTATNNEQF
>TRBV29-1|TRBJ2-3
SVGHPATDTQY
>TRBV20-1|TRBJ2-7
SARKTGGIAYEQY
>TRBV20-1|TRBJ2-3
SAEQGTDTQY
>TRBV12-1|TRBJ2-1
ASSFATSGSSDEQF
>TRBV13|TRBJ2-1
ASSDLLGGRTRVRAYNEQF
>TRBV5-1|TRBJ2-7
ASSWGGEDVYEQY
>TRBV27|TRBJ1-2
ASSLQGALRGNYGYT
>TRBV29-1|TRBJ2-4
SVERGGANIQY
>TRBV20-1|TRBJ2-1
SARVPAGAYNEQF
>TRBV10-3|TRBJ2-1
AITEGAHEQF
>TRBV28|TRBJ2-1
ASITGLARNEQF
>TRBV20-1|TRBJ1-5
SASQGLGNQPQH
>TRBV11-2|TRBJ2-4
ASSPRLAGVIANIQY
>TRBV6-2/TRBV6-3|TRBJ2-1
ASSDELAVYNEQF
>TRBV11-2|TRBJ1-2
ASSLEPTGRRGYT
>TRBV30|TRBJ1-4
AWTTGGGGEKLF
>TRBV13|TRBJ2-3
ASSLPGLAGGPTDTQY
>TRBV11-3|TRBJ2-6
ASSPYSGANVLT
>TRBV7-3|TRBJ1-1
ASSVGTAGNTEAF
>TRBV4-1|TRBJ1-2
ASSQARIRDRGTYGYT
>TRBV19|TRBJ2-1
ASSMLAGVYEQF
>TRBV4-3|TRBJ2-1
ASSQALAGGYNEQF
>TRBV12-3/TRBV12-4|TRBJ2-7
ASGTVSSYEQY
>TRBV28|TRBJ2-7
ASRARDRARYYEQY
>TRBV28|TRBJ1-3
ASSWGGPSSGNTIY
>TRBV9|TRBJ2-3
ASSVVGGSDTQY
>TRBV5-8|TRBJ2-7
ASSIGGIGYEQY
>TRBV20-1|TRBJ2-2
SAISTSGRGANTGELF
>TRBV28|TRBJ2-3
ASRHQGVDTQY
>TRBV5-1|TRBJ2-1
ASSLGLAGAISYNEQF
>TRBV29-1|TRBJ2-7
SVGEGRFLNEQY
>TRBV3-1|TRBJ2-7
ASSVTRYEQY
>TRBV30|TRBJ2-5
AWSERDPSTY
>TRBV7-2|TRBJ2-5
ASSFPGEETQY
>TRBV5-5|TRBJ2-7
ASSIRQGSYEQY
>TRBV6-1|TRBJ2-1
ASTDSPGVGNEQF
>TRBV20-1|TRBJ2-1
SAPPGSSGYNEQF
>TRBV6-1|TRBJ2-3
ASRQRGTDTQY
>TRBV3-1|TRBJ1-4
ASSQDSGGGEKLF
>TRBV2|TRBJ2-2
ASSFLLAGPTRELF
>TRBV20-1|TRBJ2-5
SAREGYQETQY
>TRBV20-1|TRBJ2-7
SADGRTDYEQY